This entry lists 9 T cell receptor beta chains sequenced from one sample in a study of vaccination and CD4 T cells after COVID-19. Cultured CD4+ T cells had their DNA profiled by the Oncomine TCR Beta short-read assay. TCRdb passed the PCR reads through MiXCR, listing each CDR3 protein once. This sample has more than 9,500 distinct CDR3 sequences, with 58% found just once. For these receptors, no antigen is known. Sample treatment: roughly 10-day PBMC culture with coronavirus spike peptide pools or control peptides (ViraFEST assay). The source material was CD4+ T cells from blood, cultured in vitro. The receptors come from a human donor who had recovered from COVID-19.

This clonotype was recorded a few times. This rearrangement joins TRBV7-9 to TRBJ1-1; no reliable D call. The V and J ends lost 3 bases and 1 base respectively, with 12 bases between them. Germline CDR1 reads SEHNR; CDR2 reads FQNEAQ (reference sequence). The CDR3 has 15 residues. The CDR3 coding sequence is TGTGCCAGCAGCTTCTGGTCGGGGTCGAACACTGAAGCTTTCTTT. The encoded protein is CASSFWSGSNTEAFF.

The V call is TRBV7-2, the J call TRBJ2-5; D is ambiguous. CDR3 length: 15 residues. Germline V lookup: CDR1 SGHTA, CDR2 FQGNSA. The ends were cut back, 5 bases at V and 5 bases at J, with 18 bases in the middle. In nucleotides, the CDR3 is TGTGCCAGCAGCCCCCAAGGGCTATTTGAGGAGACCCAGTACTTC. The encoded protein is CASSPQGLFEETQYF.

CDR3 sequence (DNA): TGTGCCACCAGTGCCCGACAGCCATATAGCAATCAGCCCCAGCATTTT. It encodes CATSARQPYSNQPQHF. This rearrangement joins TRBV24-1 to TRBJ1-5, with D possibly TRBD1 on 5 matching bases. The CDR3 length is 16 residues. In germline, CDR1 is KGHDR, CDR2 SFDVKD. V lost 5 bases and J lost 0, with 13 bases in between.

This clonotype occurred a few times. This chain links TRBV10-3 with TRBJ1-1; 8 nucleotides agree with TRBD1. CDR3 size: 16 residues. V lost 6 bases, J lost 1 base, and 10 bases stayed unmatched. CDR1 and CDR2 from the germline V gene are ENHRY and SYGVKD. The CDR3 loop is CAIRANTGGSNTEAFF. CDR3 nucleotides: TGTGCCATCAGGGCAAATACAGGGGGATCGAACACTGAAGCTTTCTTT.

This sequence joins TRBV19 and TRBJ1-1, with a weak D call TRBD1 (6 bases). CDR1 and CDR2 (germline): LNHDA, SQIVND (reference sequence). CDR3 length equals 15 residues. Trimming cost V 2 bases and J 1 base, with 11 bases left between them. CDR3 loop: CASSIWGTPNTEAFF. DNA for the CDR3: TGTGCCAGTAGTATATGGGGGACACCGAACACTGAAGCTTTCTTT.

The chain recombines TRBV6-1 with TRBJ1-2; 7 bases fit TRBD1. Germline trimming cut 4 bases from V and 8 bases from J; bases unmatched to any gene: 4. CDR3 length equals 12 residues. From germline, CDR1 is MNHNS and CDR2 SASEGT. The CDR3 region is CASSGGQYGYTF. The CDR3 coding sequence is TGTGCCAGCAGTGGGGGACAGTACGGCTACACCTTC.

The chain combines TRBV20-1 with TRBJ2-4; D unresolved. The V gene's germline CDR1 is DFQATT and CDR2 SNEGSKA (reference sequence). The CDR3 totals 18 residues. Trimming removed 0 bases from V and 2 bases from J, with 20 bases in between. The CDR3 loop is CSARDHDDGAFSKNIQYF. CDR3 DNA: TGCAGTGCTAGAGATCACGACGACGGCGCCTTTTCCAAAAACATTCAGTACTTC.

This clonotype has a handful of counts. The chain combines TRBV6-1 with TRBJ1-1; possibly TRBD1 for D (5 bases). Germline values: CDR1 MNHNS, CDR2 SASEGT. Trimming took 7 bases from V and 4 from J, leaving 19 bases between them. The CDR3 consists of 15 residues. The CDR3 here is CASKPPTRGGTEAFF. CDR3 bases: TGTGCCAGCAAGCCACCAACGAGGGGCGGCACTGAAGCTTTCTTT.

CDR3 loop: CASRDTKNTEAFF. CDR3 DNA: TGTGCCAGCAGAGATACAAAGAACACTGAAGCTTTCTTT. The chain has TRBV6-1 and TRBJ1-1, with D hard to call. The germline V gene has CDR1 MNHNS and CDR2 SASEGT. Trimming removed 6 bases from V and 1 base from J, with 9 bases in between. This CDR3 spans 13 amino acids.